The T cell receptor beta chain described here comes from a study of Ad26.COV2.S vaccination and SARS-CoV-2 variants. The junction had 14 bases not matched to a gene; V was cut back by 5 bases and J by 8 bases. This CDR3 spans 15 amino acids. Germline values: CDR1 SGHTA, CDR2 FQGNSA. Clones were read by immunoSEQ multiplex PCR, and TCRdb kept only the in-frame ones, dropping some. The sample lists around 380,000 clones, roughly nine tenths occurring once. The treatment denotes: 15 to 20 received Ad26.COV2.S at low or high dose, single or two shots; a few received placebo; per-sample allocation not given. After the first vaccine or placebo injection, samples were drawn on day 63.

The sample was peripheral blood, taken in a trial of Ad26.COV2.S vaccine versus placebo. J is TRBJ1-2 and V is TRBV7-2; 7 bases fit TRBD1. The clonotype originates from a person aged 18-65 years who received the Ad26.COV2.S COVID-19 vaccine or a placebo. Written as DNA, the CDR3 is TGTGCCAGCAGCCCAGGCCTCCGACAGGGAGGAGGCTACACCTTC. This translates into CASSPGLRQGGGYTF.